The rows below give T cell receptor beta chains drawn from one sample of a study of monozygotic twins with cystic fibrosis. Produced via immunoSEQ multiplex PCR; TCRdb's table is partial and in-frame only. The data hold 34,000 or so clones, with roughly 90% observed a single time. Sequencing was done on a sample of blood. The receptors here all came from a girl aged 2 to 10 with cystic fibrosis. Each CDR3 is given with its conserved first and last residue. D genes are given only for firm matches. Not all rows give a size; the values are once, few, many and, for expanded clones, a class.

V,J,D,size,CDR3,DNA
TRBV28,TRBJ2-5,NA,NA,CASASDSKETQYF,TGTGCCAGCGCTTCAGACAGTAAAGAGACCCAGTACTTC
TRBV9,TRBJ2-1,NA,NA,CASSVEAGSNEQFF,TGTGCCAGCAGCGTAGAGGCGGGCAGCAATGAGCAGTTCTTC
TRBV7-8,TRBJ2-1,TRBD2,NA,CASSLAGTSGRNEQFF,TGTGCCAGCAGCTTAGCGGGGACTAGCGGGAGGAATGAGCAGTTCTTC
TRBV27,TRBJ1-4,NA,NA,CASSLLATNEKLFF,TGTGCCAGCAGTTTACTGGCAACTAATGAAAAACTGTTTTTT
TRBV2,TRBJ1-2,NA,NA,CASKVDYGYTF,TGTGCCAGCAAGGTTGACTATGGCTACACCTTC
TRBV18,TRBJ1-2,NA,NA,CASSPANRQRDYYGYTF,TGTGCCAGCTCGCCCGCTAATCGACAGCGCGACTACTATGGCTACACCTTC
TRBV5-4,TRBJ2-3,NA,once,CASSLVQSGPRTDTQYF,TGTGCCAGCAGCTTGGTCCAGAGCGGGCCGCGCACAGATACGCAGTATTTT
TRBV4-2,TRBJ1-5,NA,few,CASRGEGHSNQPQHF,TGTGCCAGCAGAGGAGAGGGCCATAGCAATCAGCCCCAGCATTTT
TRBV9,TRBJ1-2,NA,NA,CASSIGTDPLYGYTF,TGTGCCAGCAGCATTGGGACGGATCCTCTATATGGCTACACCTTC
TRBV5-1,TRBJ1-1,TRBD1,NA,CASSIGQGENLLYTEAFF,TGCGCCAGCAGCATCGGACAGGGGGAAAACCTTCTCTACACTGAAGCTTTCTTT
TRBV6-1,TRBJ1-1,NA,NA,CASSERREAFF,TGTGCCAGCAGTGAAAGAAGGGAGGCTTTCTTT
TRBV5-6,TRBJ1-4,NA,NA,CASSWGAARSNEKLFF,TGTGCCAGCAGCTGGGGGGCCGCCCGTTCTAATGAAAAACTGTTTTTT
TRBV19,TRBJ1-2,TRBD1,NA,CASSFRDRGLGVYGYTF,TGTGCCAGTAGTTTCCGGGACAGGGGGCTAGGAGTATATGGCTACACCTTC
TRBV5-6,TRBJ2-5,NA,few,CASSHQETQYF,TGTGCCAGCAGCCACCAAGAGACCCAGTACTTC
TRBV27,TRBJ2-7,TRBD2,NA,CASSSSGRGEQYF,TGTGCCAGCAGTTCTAGCGGGAGGGGAGAGCAGTACTTC
TRBV6-5,TRBJ1-1,NA,NA,CASSYSRGAGSRVAFF,TGTGCCAGCAGTTACTCGCGGGGGGCGGGAAGTAGGGTAGCTTTCTTT
TRBV4-2,TRBJ1-3,NA,NA,CASSQEYQGNTIYF,TGTGCCAGCAGCCAAGAATACCAGGGAAACACCATATATTTT
TRBV4-1,TRBJ1-2,NA,NA,CASSRQPGLAKPESGYTF,TGCGCCAGCAGCCGGCAACCGGGCCTCGCGAAGCCAGAAAGTGGCTACACCTTC
TRBV7-3,TRBJ1-1,NA,NA,CASSMDRNTEAFF,TGTGCCAGCAGCATGGACAGGAACACTGAAGCTTTCTTT
TRBV15,TRBJ2-3,NA,NA,CATSRDFSTDTQYF,TGTGCCACCAGCAGAGATTTTAGCACAGATACGCAGTATTTT
TRBV5-4,TRBJ2-7,TRBD2,NA,CASSVLTSGGAYEQYF,TGTGCCAGCAGCGTCTTAACTAGCGGGGGGGCCTACGAGCAGTACTTC
TRBV5-1,TRBJ2-7,TRBD2,NA,CASSLAGGAGEQYF,TGCGCCAGCAGCTTGGCGGGGGGGGCTGGAGAGCAGTACTTC
TRBV14,TRBJ1-4,NA,once,CASSPFGGAGEKLFF,TGTGCCAGCAGCCCCTTTGGAGGGGCAGGGGAAAAACTGTTTTTT
TRBV7-9,TRBJ1-2,NA,NA,CASSRNIISAGLYGYTF,TGTGCCAGCAGCCGAAATATTATATCGGCAGGGCTCTATGGCTACACCTTC
TRBV7-9,TRBJ1-1,NA,NA,CASSSDISDTEAFF,TGTGCCAGCAGCTCAGACATCTCAGACACTGAAGCTTTCTTT
TRBV12-5,TRBJ1-1,TRBD1,few,CASGEDGTGGAAEAFF,TGTGCTAGTGGTGAAGACGGGACAGGGGGTGCTGCTGAAGCTTTCTTT
TRBV6-1,TRBJ2-7,NA,NA,CASSEAETYEQYF,TGTGCCAGCAGTGAGGCAGAGACCTACGAGCAGTACTTC
TRBV27,TRBJ1-1,TRBD1,NA,CASSSLQGVFMTEAFF,TGTGCCAGCAGTTCTCTACAGGGGGTATTTATGACTGAAGCTTTCTTT
TRBV13,TRBJ1-1,NA,NA,CASSSRPSSLGPPHTEAFF,TGTGCCAGCAGCTCAAGACCCTCCTCATTAGGGCCCCCTCACACTGAAGCTTTCTTT
TRBV25-1,TRBJ1-4,NA,NA,CASNEWGTNEKLFF,TGTGCCAGCAACGAATGGGGTACTAATGAAAAACTGTTTTTT
TRBV29-1,TRBJ2-1,NA,NA,CSFLDDPLAHEQFF,TGCAGCTTCCTGGACGATCCCCTAGCCCATGAGCAGTTCTTC
TRBV5-1,TRBJ2-5,NA,NA,CASSLAVTGRGLQETQYF,TGCGCCAGCAGCTTGGCCGTGACTGGGCGGGGCCTCCAAGAGACCCAGTACTTC
TRBV11-2,TRBJ1-5,NA,NA,CASSLGPGTNQPQHF,TGTGCCAGCAGCTTAGGTCCGGGTACCAATCAGCCCCAGCATTTT
TRBV5-1,TRBJ1-2,NA,NA,CASREAGLWGYTF,TGCGCCAGCAGAGAAGCGGGGCTATGGGGCTACACCTTC
TRBV23-1,TRBJ2-7,NA,once,CASSLSTRHEQYF,TGCGCCAGCAGTCTGAGTACCCGCCACGAGCAGTACTTC
TRBV10-3,TRBJ2-1,TRBD1,NA,CAIRGDRINEQFF,TGTGCCATCAGGGGGGACAGGATCAATGAGCAGTTCTTC
TRBV7-2,TRBJ2-2,NA,NA,CASSPDHWRTVTGELFF,TGTGCCAGCAGCCCAGATCACTGGCGGACAGTCACCGGGGAGCTGTTTTTT
TRBV18,TRBJ2-7,TRBD1,once,CASSPTGDRLGAF,TGTGCCAGCTCACCGACAGGGGATCGCCTTGGTGCCTTC
TRBV5-1,TRBJ1-1,NA,NA,CASSLDRGEAFF,TGCGCCAGCAGCTTGGATCGGGGGGAAGCTTTCTTT
TRBV7-2,TRBJ1-1,NA,NA,CASSFSSGGRTEAFF,TGTGCCAGCAGCTTCTCGTCCGGGGGTCGGACTGAAGCTTTCTTT
TRBV7-8,TRBJ1-1,NA,NA,CASSWGVANTEAFF,TGTGCCAGCAGCTGGGGAGTAGCTAACACTGAAGCTTTCTTT
TRBV19,TRBJ1-2,TRBD1,NA,CASSSLDRDYGYTF,TGTGCCAGTAGTTCGCTTGACAGGGATTATGGCTACACCTTC
TRBV4-3,TRBJ2-3,NA,NA,CASSQERRGGTDTQYF,TGCGCCAGCAGCCAAGAGCGAAGGGGGGGGACAGATACGCAGTATTTT
TRBV7-6,TRBJ2-2,NA,NA,CASSPRSNPPGELFF,TGTGCCAGCAGCCCAAGGTCCAATCCGCCCGGGGAGCTGTTTTTT
TRBV30,TRBJ1-2,NA,NA,CAWSSGQFYGYTF,TGTGCCTGGAGCTCAGGGCAGTTCTATGGCTACACCTTC
TRBV6-6,TRBJ1-1,NA,NA,CASSILLNTEAFF,TGTGCCAGCAGTATCTTACTGAACACTGAAGCTTTCTTT
TRBV25-1,TRBJ2-7,TRBD1,once,CASSALGTGGYEQYF,TGTGCCAGCAGTGCTCTCGGGACAGGGGGCTACGAGCAGTACTTC
TRBV30,TRBJ1-1,NA,once,CAWSPRLSGPLNTEAFF,TGTGCCTGGAGTCCCCGGCTTTCGGGACCGCTGAACACTGAAGCTTTCTTT
TRBV7-6,TRBJ2-1,TRBD1,NA,CASSPQTGGEMNEQFF,TGTGCCAGCAGCCCCCAGACAGGGGGCGAGATGAATGAGCAGTTCTTC
TRBV6-5,TRBJ1-1,TRBD1,NA,CASSYRTGDTEAFF,TGTGCCAGCAGTTACCGCACAGGGGACACTGAAGCTTTCTTT
TRBV5-4,TRBJ2-1,TRBD2,few,CASSLVGLAGAEQFF,TGTGCCAGCAGCTTGGTCGGACTAGCGGGGGCCGAGCAGTTCTTC
TRBV19,TRBJ2-5,NA,NA,CASGESRETQYF,TGTGCCAGTGGGGAATCGAGAGAGACCCAGTACTTC
TRBV28,TRBJ2-7,NA,NA,CASRFSRYEQYF,TGTGCCAGCAGGTTCTCCCGCTACGAGCAGTACTTC
TRBV4-3,TRBJ1-1,NA,NA,CASSQEGTMNTEAFF,TGCGCCAGCAGCCAAGAGGGGACTATGAACACTGAAGCTTTCTTT
TRBV7-2,TRBJ2-3,NA,NA,CASSLRTATDTQYF,TGTGCCAGCAGCTTGAGGACAGCCACAGATACGCAGTATTTT